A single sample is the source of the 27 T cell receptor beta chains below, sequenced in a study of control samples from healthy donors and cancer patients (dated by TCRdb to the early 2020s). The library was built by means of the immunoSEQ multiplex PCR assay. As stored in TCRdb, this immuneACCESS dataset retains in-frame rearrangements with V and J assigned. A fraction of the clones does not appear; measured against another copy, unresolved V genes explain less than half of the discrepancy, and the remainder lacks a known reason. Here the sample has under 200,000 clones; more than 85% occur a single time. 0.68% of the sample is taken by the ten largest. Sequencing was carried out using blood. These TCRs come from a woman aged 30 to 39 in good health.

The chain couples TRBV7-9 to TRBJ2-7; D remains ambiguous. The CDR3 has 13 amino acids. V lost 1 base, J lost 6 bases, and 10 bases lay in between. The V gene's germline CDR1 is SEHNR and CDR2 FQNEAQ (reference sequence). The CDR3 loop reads CASSLDHSGEQYF. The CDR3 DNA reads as TGTGCCAGCAGCTTAGACCATTCCGGCGAGCAGTACTTC.

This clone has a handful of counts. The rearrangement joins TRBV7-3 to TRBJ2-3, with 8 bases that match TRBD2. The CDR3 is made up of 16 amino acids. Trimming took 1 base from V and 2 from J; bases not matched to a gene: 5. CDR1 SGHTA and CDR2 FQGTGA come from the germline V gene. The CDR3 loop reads CASSLKAGGSTDTQYF. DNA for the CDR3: TGTGCCAGCAGCTTAAAGGCGGGAGGTTCCACAGATACGCAGTATTTT.

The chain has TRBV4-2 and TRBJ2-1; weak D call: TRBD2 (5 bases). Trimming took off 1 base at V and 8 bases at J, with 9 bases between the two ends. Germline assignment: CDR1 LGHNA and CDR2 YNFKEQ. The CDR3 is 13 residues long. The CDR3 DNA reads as TGTGCCAGCAGCCAAGGACTAAACGATGAGCAGTTCTTC. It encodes CASSQGLNDEQFF.

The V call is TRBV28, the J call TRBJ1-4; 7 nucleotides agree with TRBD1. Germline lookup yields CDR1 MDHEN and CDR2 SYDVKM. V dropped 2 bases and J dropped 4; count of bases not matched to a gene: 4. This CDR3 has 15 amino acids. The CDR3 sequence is CASSLPGTDNEKLFF. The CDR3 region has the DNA TGTGCCAGCAGTTTACCCGGGACAGATAATGAAAAACTGTTTTTT.

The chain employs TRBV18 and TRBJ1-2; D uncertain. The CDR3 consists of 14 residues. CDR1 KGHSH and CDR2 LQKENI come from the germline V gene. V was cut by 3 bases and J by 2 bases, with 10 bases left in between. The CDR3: CASSPTAENYGYTF. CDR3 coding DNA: TGTGCCAGCTCACCGACCGCAGAGAACTATGGCTACACCTTC.

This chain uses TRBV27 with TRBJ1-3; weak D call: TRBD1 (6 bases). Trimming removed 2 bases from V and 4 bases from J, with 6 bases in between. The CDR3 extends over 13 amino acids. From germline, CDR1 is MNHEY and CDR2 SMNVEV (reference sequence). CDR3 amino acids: CASSLQGGNTIYF. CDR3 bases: TGTGCCAGCAGTTTACAGGGGGGAAACACCATATATTTT.

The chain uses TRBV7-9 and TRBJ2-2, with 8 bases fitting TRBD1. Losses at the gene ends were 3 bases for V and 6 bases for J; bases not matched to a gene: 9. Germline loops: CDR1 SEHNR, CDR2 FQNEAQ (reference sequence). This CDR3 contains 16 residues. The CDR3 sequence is CASSLRGQGAAGELFF. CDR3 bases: TGTGCCAGCAGCTTGCGAGGACAGGGTGCAGCCGGGGAGCTGTTTTTT. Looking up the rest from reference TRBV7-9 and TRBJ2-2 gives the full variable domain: DTGVSQNPRHKITKRGQNVTFRCDPISEHNRLYWYRQTLGQGPEFLTYFQNEAQLEKSRLLSDRFSAERPKGSFSTLEIQRTEQGDSAMYLCASSLRGQGAAGELFFGEGSRLTVL.

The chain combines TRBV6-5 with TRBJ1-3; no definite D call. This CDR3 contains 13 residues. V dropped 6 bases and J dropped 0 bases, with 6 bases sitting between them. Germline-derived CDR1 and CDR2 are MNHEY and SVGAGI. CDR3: CASRAFSGNTIYF. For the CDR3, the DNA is TGTGCCAGCAGGGCTTTCTCTGGAAACACCATATATTTT.

The CDR3 sequence: CASSRQGRETQYF. In DNA, the CDR3 is TGCGCCAGCAGCCGCCAAGGGAGGGAGACCCAGTACTTC. The gene calls are TRBV5-1 and TRBJ2-5, with a tentative D call TRBD2 (6 bases). With 4 bases removed from V and 5 bases from J, the gap between germline ends came to 12 bases. Per the germline V gene, CDR1 is SGHRS and CDR2 is YFSETQ. The CDR3 is made up of 13 amino acids.

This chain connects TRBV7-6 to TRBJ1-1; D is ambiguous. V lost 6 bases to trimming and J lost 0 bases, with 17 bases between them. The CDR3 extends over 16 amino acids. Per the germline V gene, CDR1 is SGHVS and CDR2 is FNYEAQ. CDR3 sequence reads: CASSSLLDGVNTEAFF. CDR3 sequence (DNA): TGTGCCAGCAGTAGTCTGCTGGACGGCGTGAACACTGAAGCTTTCTTT.

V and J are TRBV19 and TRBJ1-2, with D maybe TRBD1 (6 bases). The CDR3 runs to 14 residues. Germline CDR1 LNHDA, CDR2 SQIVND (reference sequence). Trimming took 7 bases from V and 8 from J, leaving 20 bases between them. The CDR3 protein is CASTTSWTEEGYTF. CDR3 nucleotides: TGTGCCAGTACCACTTCTTGGACAGAGGAGGGCTACACCTTC.

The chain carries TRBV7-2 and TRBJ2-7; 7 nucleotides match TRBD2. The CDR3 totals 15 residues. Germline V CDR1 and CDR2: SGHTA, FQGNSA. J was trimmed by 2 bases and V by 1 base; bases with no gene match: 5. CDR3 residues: CASSLGLAPAYEQYF. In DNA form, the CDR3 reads TGTGCCAGCAGCTTAGGACTAGCACCCGCCTACGAGCAGTACTTC.

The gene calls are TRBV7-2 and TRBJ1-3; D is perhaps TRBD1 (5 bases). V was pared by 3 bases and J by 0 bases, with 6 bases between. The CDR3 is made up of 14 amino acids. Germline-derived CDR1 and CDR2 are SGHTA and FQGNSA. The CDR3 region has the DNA TGTGCCAGCAGCTTTGGGGGCTCTGGAAACACCATATATTTT. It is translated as CASSFGGSGNTIYF.

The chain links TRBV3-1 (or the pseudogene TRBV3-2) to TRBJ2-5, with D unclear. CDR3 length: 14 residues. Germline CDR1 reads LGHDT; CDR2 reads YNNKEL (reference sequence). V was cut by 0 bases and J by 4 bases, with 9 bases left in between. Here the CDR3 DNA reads TGTGCCAGCAGCCAAGATGGAAACCGAGAGACCCAGTACTTC. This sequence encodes CASSQDGNRETQYF.

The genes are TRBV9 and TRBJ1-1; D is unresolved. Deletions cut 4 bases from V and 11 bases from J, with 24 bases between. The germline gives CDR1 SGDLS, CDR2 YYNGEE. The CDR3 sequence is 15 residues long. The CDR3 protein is CASSPGGYARLGAFF. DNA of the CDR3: TGTGCCAGCAGCCCAGGCGGATACGCCCGTTTGGGGGCTTTCTTT.

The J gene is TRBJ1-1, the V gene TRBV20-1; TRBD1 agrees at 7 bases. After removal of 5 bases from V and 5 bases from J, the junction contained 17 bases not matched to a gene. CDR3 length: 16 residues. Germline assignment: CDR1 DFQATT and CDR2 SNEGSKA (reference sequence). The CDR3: CSARGQVYLRGTEAFF. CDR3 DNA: TGCAGTGCTCGTGGACAGGTCTACCTTCGAGGGACTGAAGCTTTCTTT.

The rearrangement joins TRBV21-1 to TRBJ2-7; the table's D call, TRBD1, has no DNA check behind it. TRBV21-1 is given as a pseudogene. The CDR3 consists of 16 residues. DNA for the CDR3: TGTGCCAGCAGCAATCCCCTGGGGACAGGGGACTACGAGCAGTACTTC. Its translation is CASSNPLGTGDYEQYF.

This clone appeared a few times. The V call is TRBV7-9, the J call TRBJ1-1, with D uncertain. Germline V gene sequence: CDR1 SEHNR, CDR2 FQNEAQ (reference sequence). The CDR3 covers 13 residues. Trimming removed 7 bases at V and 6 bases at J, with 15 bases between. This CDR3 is CASNPDPQAEAFF. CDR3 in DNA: TGTGCCAGCAACCCGGACCCCCAAGCTGAAGCTTTCTTT.

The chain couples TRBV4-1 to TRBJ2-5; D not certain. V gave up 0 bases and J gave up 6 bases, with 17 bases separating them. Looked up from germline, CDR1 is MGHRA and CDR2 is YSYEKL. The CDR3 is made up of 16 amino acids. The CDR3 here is CASSQERSAQRQTQYF. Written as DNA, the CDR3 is TGCGCCAGCAGCCAAGAAAGGAGCGCCCAACGACAGACCCAGTACTTC.

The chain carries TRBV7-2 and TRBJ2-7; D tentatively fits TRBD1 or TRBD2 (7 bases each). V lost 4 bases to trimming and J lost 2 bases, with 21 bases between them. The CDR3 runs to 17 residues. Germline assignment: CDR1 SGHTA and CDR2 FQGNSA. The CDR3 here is CASSSSGGGTDTYEQYF. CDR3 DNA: TGTGCCAGCAGCTCCTCAGGGGGGGGGACAGACACCTACGAGCAGTACTTC.

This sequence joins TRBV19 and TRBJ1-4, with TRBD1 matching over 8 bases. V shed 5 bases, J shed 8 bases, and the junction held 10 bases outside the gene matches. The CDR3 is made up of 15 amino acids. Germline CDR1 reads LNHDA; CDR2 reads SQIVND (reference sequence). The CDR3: CASSPSGTGGEKLFF. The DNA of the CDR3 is TGTGCCAGTAGTCCCTCCGGGACAGGCGGAGAAAAACTGTTTTTT.

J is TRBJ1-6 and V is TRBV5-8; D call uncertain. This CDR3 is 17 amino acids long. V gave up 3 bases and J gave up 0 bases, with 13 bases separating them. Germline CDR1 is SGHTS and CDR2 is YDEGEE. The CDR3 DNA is TGTGCCAGCAGCTCGGTCGGTTGGGGCTCCTATAATTCACCCCTCCACTTT. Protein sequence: CASSSVGWGSYNSPLHF.

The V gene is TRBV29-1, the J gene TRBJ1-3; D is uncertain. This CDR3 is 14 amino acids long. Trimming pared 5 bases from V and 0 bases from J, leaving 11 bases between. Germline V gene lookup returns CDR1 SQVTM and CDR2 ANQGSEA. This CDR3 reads CSVSGSSSGNTIYF. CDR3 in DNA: TGCAGCGTTTCGGGATCATCCTCTGGAAACACCATATATTTT.

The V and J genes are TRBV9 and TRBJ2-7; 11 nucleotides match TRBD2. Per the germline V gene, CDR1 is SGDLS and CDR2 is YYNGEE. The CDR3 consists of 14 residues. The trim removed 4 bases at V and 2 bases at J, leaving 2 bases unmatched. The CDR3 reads CASSSGLAAYEQYF. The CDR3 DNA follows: TGTGCCAGCAGCTCGGGACTAGCGGCCTACGAGCAGTACTTC.

DNA for the CDR3: TGTGCCAGCAGCCAGGGAGTTCGGGGCGAGGGAACTGAAGCTTTCTTT. As protein: CASSQGVRGEGTEAFF. The V gene is TRBV4-2, the J gene TRBJ1-1; D might be TRBD1 (5 bases). The germline V gene encodes CDR1 LGHNA and CDR2 YNFKEQ. The V end was cut by 3 bases, the J end by 5 bases, with 19 bases between. CDR3 length equals 16 residues.

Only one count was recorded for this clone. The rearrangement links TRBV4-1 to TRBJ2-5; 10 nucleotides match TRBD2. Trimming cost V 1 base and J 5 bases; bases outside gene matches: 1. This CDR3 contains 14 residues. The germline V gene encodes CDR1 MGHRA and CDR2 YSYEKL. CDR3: CASSQGTSGETQYF. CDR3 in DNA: TGCGCCAGCAGCCAAGGGACTAGCGGTGAGACCCAGTACTTC.

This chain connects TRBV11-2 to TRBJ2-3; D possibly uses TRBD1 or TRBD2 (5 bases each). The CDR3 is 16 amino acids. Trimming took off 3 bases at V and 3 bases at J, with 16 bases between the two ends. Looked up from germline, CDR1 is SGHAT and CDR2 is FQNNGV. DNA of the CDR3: TGTGCCAGCAGCTTTCGGGGCTCAGGAGGAACAGATACGCAGTATTTT. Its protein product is CASSFRGSGGTDTQYF.